This TCR beta chain was profiled in a study of CD8 T cells in ankylosing spondylitis (dated by TCRdb to about 2017). Notes on the research overall: T cell receptor beta repertoires were profiled in healthy donors and ankylosing spondylitis patients so that disease-linked TCR variants could be found. The whole study cohort included 108 healthy donors and some 27 ankylosing spondylitis patients. Peripheral blood was sampled, and synovial fluid was also collected from ankylosing spondylitis patients.

Instrument used: Illumina HiSeq 2500. Quantitative 5'-RACE with molecular barcodes was the method used to prepare the TCR beta libraries. The paper's data handling went like this. To identify disease-linked TCR variants, a new computational method was used, one built on a probabilistic model of VDJ rearrangement. TCRdb redid the processing of the public reads, applying fastp at Q25 and MiXCR, and retained in-frame beta chains. Every CDR3 protein is listed once, alongside the most common genes and DNA of its rows. The V and J calls and clone size are TCRdb's, not the authors'. The table for this sample lists roughly 470,000 distinct CDR3 sequences; 25% to 30% of them were counted only once. The ten top clones hold about 0.89% of the sample. Ends trimmed: V by 3 bases, J by 8 bases; bases unmatched to a gene: 8. The germline V gene (reference sequence) specifies PRHDT as CDR1 and FYEKMQ as CDR2. The CDR3 starts with the cysteine, ends with the phenylalanine, and has 15 residues. Only the CDR3 DNA stays, 45 bases, in frame from base 1.

Broader findings and caveats from the paper: Some TCR beta motif variants had previously been reported in synovial fluid and blood of reactive arthritis patients, which suggested common disease-initiation mechanisms. A CD8+ phenotype was shown by the disease-linked clones, which were found at relatively low frequencies in peripheral blood. A TCR beta motif made up of fewer than 10 highly homologous amino acid variants appeared to be characteristic of blood from ankylosing spondylitis patients. According to the report, matched synovial fluid samples from ankylosing spondylitis patients were significantly enriched for the disease-linked clones.

This clonotype was found a few times. Its antigen is unknown. Base qualities are not provided; no much larger clone lies one nucleotide away. Material for sequencing was blood, either unsorted or a sorted T cell fraction (not recorded which). The chain employs TRBV13 and TRBJ2-1, with 9 middle bases fitting TRBD1. This clonotype was obtained from a male donor with ankylosing spondylitis. The DNA sequence is as follows: TGTGCCAGCAGCTTTTTGGACAGGGGATTCCATGAGCAGTTCTTC. Its protein reads: CASSFLDRGFHEQFF.